What follows are 12 T cell receptor beta chains derived from one specimen sequenced in a study of T cell responses to AZD1222 COVID-19 vaccine. Method: immunoSEQ multiplex PCR; TCRdb's copy keeps in-frame clones and lacks some. This sample carries fewer than 20,000 clones, around nine tenths of them seen once, and the ten largest clones take over 8%. The sequencing used peripheral blood, collected 28 days after the second AZD1222 dose. These receptors were taken from an adult who received the AZD1222 COVID-19 vaccine.

The rearrangement joins TRBV19 to TRBJ2-5; TRBD2 might be the D (5 bases). CDR1 and CDR2 (germline): LNHDA, SQIVND (reference sequence). The length of the CDR3 is 13 residues. Trimming took 7 bases from V and 5 from J, leaving 14 bases between them. CDR3 region: CASTPDPGETQYF. CDR3 in DNA: TGTGCCAGTACACCAGACCCGGGGGAGACCCAGTACTTC.

The chain combines TRBV11-3 with TRBJ2-1; the D is unclear. Trimming stripped 3 bases from V and 3 bases from J, with 12 bases between. CDR1 and CDR2 (germline): SGHNT, YENEEA. The CDR3 totals 15 residues. The CDR3 coding sequence is TGTGCCAGCAGCTTTGCGGCTACCAGCTACAATGAGCAGTTCTTC. As protein: CASSFAATSYNEQFF.

This sequence joins TRBV7-9 and TRBJ1-1; D gene ambiguous. The germline V gene has CDR1 SEHNR and CDR2 FQNEAQ (reference sequence). Trimming cost V 7 bases and J 5 bases, with 17 bases left between them. The CDR3 is 14 residues long. The CDR3 DNA reads as TGTGCCAGCACCCCTGCGGCGACGGGGACTGAAGCTTTCTTT. Protein sequence: CASTPAATGTEAFF.

The gene calls are TRBV28 and TRBJ1-5, with 7 bases fitting TRBD1. The V segment lost 2 bases and the J segment 7 bases; nucleotides outside the gene matches: 5. The CDR3 contains 14 residues. CDR1 is MDHEN, CDR2 SYDVKM, per germline. The CDR3 sequence: CASSLPRGNQPQHF. The CDR3, as DNA: TGTGCCAGCAGTTTACCCAGGGGGAACCAGCCCCAGCATTTT.

This clone was counted once. CDR3 sequence (DNA): TGTGCCAGCAGGCCGGGGGGGGTCTCTGGAAACACCATATATTTT. It translates to CASRPGGVSGNTIYF. The chain combines TRBV28 with TRBJ1-3; weak D call: TRBD1 (5 bases). Germline V CDR1 and CDR2: MDHEN, SYDVKM. This CDR3 has 15 amino acids. With 6 bases removed from V and 0 bases from J, the gap between germline ends came to 12 bases.

V usage is TRBV28 and J usage is TRBJ1-2; the D gene is possibly TRBD1 (6 bases). Trimming removed 5 bases at V and 7 bases at J, with 11 bases between. The CDR3 totals 12 residues. Germline assignment: CDR1 MDHEN and CDR2 SYDVKM. The CDR3 nucleotides read TGTGCCAGCAGTGGGAACAGGGTTGGCTACACCTTC. Translation gives CASSGNRVGYTF.

The chain recombines TRBV20-1 with TRBJ2-1, with D perhaps matching TRBD2 (6 bases). Trimming took off 3 bases at V and 3 bases at J, with 15 bases between the two ends. The CDR3 sequence is 15 residues long. Germline V gene sequence: CDR1 DFQATT, CDR2 SNEGSKA (reference sequence). The CDR3 region is CSASGPGLYYNEQFF. Here the CDR3 DNA reads TGCAGTGCTAGTGGACCGGGACTCTACTACAATGAGCAGTTCTTC.

This chain links TRBV28 with TRBJ2-7; 8 bases align to TRBD2. The CDR3 contains 15 residues. With V trimmed by 3 bases and J by 2 bases, 6 bases remained unmatched. Per germline, CDR1 MDHEN and CDR2 SYDVKM. The CDR3 region is CASSFQRGWTYEQYF. DNA of the CDR3: TGTGCCAGCAGTTTCCAGCGGGGGTGGACCTACGAGCAGTACTTC.

The CDR3 DNA sequence: TGTGCCAGCAGCCCGGACAGGGATAATTCACCCCTCCACTTT. The encoded protein is CASSPDRDNSPLHF. V and J are TRBV28 and TRBJ1-6, with 8 bases matching TRBD1. Trimming at V came to 6 bases and at J to 5 bases, leaving 3 bases not matched to a gene. The CDR3 runs 14 residues. Germline V lookup: CDR1 MDHEN, CDR2 SYDVKM.

The J gene is TRBJ1-4, the V gene TRBV15, with 10 bases that match TRBD1. Unmatched junction bases numbered 10, after V lost 5 bases and J lost 7 bases. CDR3 length: 16 amino acids. Germline V CDR1 and CDR2: LNHNV, YYDKDF (reference sequence). In DNA form, the CDR3 reads TGTGCCACCAGCCTCGGGACAGGGGATCCAAGTGAAAAACTGTTTTTT. It is translated as CATSLGTGDPSEKLFF. The full variable domain, its missing parts supplied by reference TRBV15 and TRBJ1-4, is DAMVIQNPRYQVTQFGKPVTLSCSQTLNHNVMYWYQQKSSQAPKLLFHYYDKDFNNEADTPDNFQSRRPNTSFCFLDIRSPGLGDTAMYLCATSLGTGDPSEKLFFGSGTQLSVL.

The chain is built from TRBV5-1 and TRBJ2-7; possibly TRBD2 for D (6 bases). Trimming cost V 0 bases and J 7 bases, with 14 bases left between them. Germline CDR1 reads SGHRS; CDR2 reads YFSETQ. The CDR3 runs to 14 residues. Here the CDR3 DNA reads TGCGCCAGCAGCTTGGTCGGGAGCTCCGGGGAGCAGTACTTC. Translating gives CASSLVGSSGEQYF.

The chain recombines TRBV3-1 (or the pseudogene TRBV3-2) with TRBJ2-7; TRBD1 matches 10 bases. V shed 3 bases, J shed 2 bases, and the junction held 1 base outside the gene matches. This CDR3 comprises 14 residues. Per the germline V gene, CDR1 is LGHDT and CDR2 is YNNKEL (reference sequence). CDR3 protein: CASSQGTGAYEQYF. The CDR3 DNA reads TGTGCCAGCAGCCAGGGGACAGGGGCCTACGAGCAGTACTTC.